Below, 19 T cell receptor beta chains from the same sample are listed, as sequenced in a study of cytomegalovirus exposure and HLA in healthy donors (dated by TCRdb to about 2017). Library prep was done by the immunoSEQ multiplex PCR assay. For the multiplex PCR, a mixture combining 60 forward primers for TCR Vbeta segments and 13 reverse primers for TCR Jbeta segments was used. The table was pulled from immuneACCESS by TCRdb, which kept in-frame rearrangements only. Such tables lose some clones; where checked, under half of the loss comes from unresolved V genes, and the rest has no known cause. The sample has some 150,000 clones on record, roughly 79% of them singletons. The ten largest clones take up about 13% of the sample. Sequencing was carried out using PBMCs. These receptors all come from a woman between 50 and 59 years old in good health and CMV-seronegative.

This clone was counted a few times. V gene TRBV6-5 combines with J gene TRBJ1-3; the D is unclear. Trimming removed 6 bases from V and 11 bases from J, with 20 bases in between. CDR1 is MNHEY, CDR2 SVGAGI, per germline. CDR3 length: 14 residues. CDR3 residues: CASRDSPATSAIYF. CDR3 DNA: TGTGCCAGCAGAGATTCTCCTGCAACGTCAGCCATATATTTT.

Concerning this clone: Additional DNA sequences in this sample encode the identical CDR3. This chain uses TRBV20-1 with TRBJ1-2, with D possibly matching TRBD1 (5 bases). The CDR3 is 11 residues long. In germline, CDR1 is DFQATT, CDR2 SNEGSKA (reference sequence). Trimming shortened V by 5 bases and J by 3 bases, and 7 bases separated the two germline ends. CDR3: CSAGGDYGYTF. The CDR3 nucleotides read TGCAGTGCTGGGGGGGACTATGGCTACACCTTC.

The chain uses TRBV9 and TRBJ1-3; D not resolved. The CDR3 runs 16 residues. V shed 0 bases and J shed 1 base, with 11 bases lying between them. The germline CDR1 and CDR2 sequences are SGDLS and YYNGEE. This chain's CDR3 is CASSVGHEGSGNTIYF. The CDR3 DNA sequence: TGTGCCAGCAGCGTAGGACACGAGGGTTCTGGAAACACCATATATTTT. The full variable domain, completed using reference TRBV9 and TRBJ1-3, is DSGVTQTPKHLITATGQRVTLRCSPRSGDLSVYWYQQSLDQGLQFLIQYYNGEERAKGNILERFSAQQFPDLHSELNLSSLELGDSALYFCASSVGHEGSGNTIYFGEGSWLTVV.

CDR3 protein: CASSLRGQGTEAFF. The CDR3 nucleotides read TGTGCCAGTTCTCTCAGGGGGCAGGGCACTGAAGCTTTCTTT. This chain uses TRBV2 with TRBJ1-1; TRBD1 matches at 8 bases. The CDR3 length is 14 residues. CDR1 is SNHLY, CDR2 FYNNEI, per germline. The V gene end was trimmed by 9 bases and the J gene end by 4 bases; junction bases not matched to a gene: 10.

There are a few counts of this clone. The V call is TRBV25-1, the J call TRBJ2-2, with D possibly matching TRBD2 (5 bases). This CDR3 comprises 12 residues. Germline V gene lookup returns CDR1 MGHDK and CDR2 SYGVNS. Trimming stripped 3 bases from V and 8 bases from J, with 7 bases between. The CDR3 reads CASSEEAGELFF. CDR3 in DNA: TGTGCCAGCAGTGAGGAGGCTGGGGAGCTGTTTTTT.

The chain uses TRBV5-6 and TRBJ1-6, with TRBD1 identical over 8 bases. The length of the CDR3 is 16 residues. The trim removed 0 bases at V and 9 bases at J, leaving 8 bases unmatched. Per the germline V gene, CDR1 is SGHDT and CDR2 is YYEEEE. The CDR3 loop is CASSLGTGTVGSPLHF. The CDR3 coding sequence is TGTGCCAGCAGCTTGGGGACAGGGACTGTTGGTTCACCCCTCCACTTT.

This sequence joins TRBV27 and TRBJ2-1, with D perhaps matching TRBD1 (6 bases). V was cut by 5 bases and J by 5 bases, with 13 bases left in between. CDR3 size: 14 residues. The germline gives CDR1 MNHEY, CDR2 SMNVEV (reference sequence). CDR3 loop: CASSLGTSNNEQFF. As DNA, the CDR3 is TGTGCCAGCAGTCTCGGGACAAGCAACAATGAGCAGTTCTTC.

The genes are TRBV7-2 and TRBJ1-6; D unclear. The CDR3 spans 14 residues. Germline CDR1 is SGHTA and CDR2 is FQGNSA. Trimming cost V 1 base and J 8 bases, with 9 bases left between them. CDR3 nucleotide sequence: TGTGCCAGCAGCTTAGATGGGCGCGATTCACCCCTCCACTTT. Protein product: CASSLDGRDSPLHF.

In DNA, the CDR3 is TGTGCCTCAGGGCCGACCTACGAGCAGTACTTC. Its protein is CASGPTYEQYF. This rearrangement joins TRBV30 to TRBJ2-7, with a tentative D call TRBD1 (5 bases). CDR3 length: 11 amino acids. Germline-derived CDR1 and CDR2 are GTSNPN and SVGIG (reference sequence). The ends were cut back, 7 bases at V and 2 bases at J, with 9 bases in the middle.

The CDR3 sequence is CASSSWTGEKLFF. The CDR3 DNA follows: TGTGCCAGCAGTTCCTGGACGGGGGAAAAACTGTTTTTT. The chain joins TRBV28 to TRBJ1-4; D unclear. Trimming cost V 4 bases and J 8 bases, with 11 bases left between them. Germline lookup yields CDR1 MDHEN and CDR2 SYDVKM. The CDR3 runs to 13 residues.

V and J are TRBV28 and TRBJ2-1, with D perhaps TRBD2 (6 bases). CDR1 is MDHEN, CDR2 SYDVKM, per germline. This CDR3 comprises 16 residues. Trimming removed 7 bases from V and 6 bases from J, with 22 bases in between. The CDR3 DNA follows: TGTGCCAGCACCCCCCCCCGGGCGGGAATCGTCAATGAGCAGTTCTTC. Its translation is CASTPPRAGIVNEQFF.

The rearrangement uses TRBV14 and TRBJ2-7, with 7 bases fitting TRBD1. Trimming removed 4 bases from V and 2 bases from J; junction bases left unmatched: 5. The germline V gene has CDR1 SGHDN and CDR2 FVKESK. The CDR3 spans 14 residues. The CDR3 bases are TGTGCCAGCAGCCCCGTTAGGGGGCCCTACGAGCAGTACTTC. Protein product: CASSPVRGPYEQYF.

The chain recombines TRBV5-4 with TRBJ1-1; 9 bases match TRBD1. Germline V gene data show CDR1 as SGHNT and CDR2 as YYREEE (reference sequence). There are 18 residues in the CDR3. V trimming: 3 bases; J trimming: 4 bases; junction bases outside the gene matches: 16. The CDR3 DNA sequence: TGTGCCAGCAGCTGGAAGATAGTCACAGGGGGCGCAGGCACTGAAGCTTTCTTT. The encoded protein is CASSWKIVTGGAGTEAFF.

This clone was observed a handful of times. The V call is TRBV6-5, the J call TRBJ2-5; D may be TRBD1 (6 bases). Germline loops: CDR1 MNHEY, CDR2 SVGAGI. The V end was cut by 5 bases, the J end by 2 bases, with 15 bases between. The CDR3 runs to 15 residues. In nucleotides, the CDR3 is TGTGCCAGCAGTCGCACCGGACAGCGACAAGAGACCCAGTACTTC. It translates to CASSRTGQRQETQYF.

This clone appeared a few times. The V call is TRBV9, the J call TRBJ1-2; D remains ambiguous. Per germline, CDR1 SGDLS and CDR2 YYNGEE. V was cut by 7 bases and J by 8 bases, with 15 bases left in between. The CDR3 runs to 12 residues. The CDR3 coding sequence is TGTGCCAGCTCCCCAGCGGAGAGGGGCTACACCTTC. Protein: CASSPAERGYTF.

This clone occurred a few times. The chain recombines TRBV4-3 with TRBJ2-1, with D possibly matching TRBD1 (5 bases). Trimming left V 3 bases short and J 3 bases short, with 12 bases between. Germline values: CDR1 LGHNA, CDR2 YSLEER. The CDR3 has 15 residues. The CDR3 is CASSHAGSLYNEQFF. In DNA form, the CDR3 reads TGCGCCAGCAGCCATGCAGGGTCCCTCTACAATGAGCAGTTCTTC.

The V gene is TRBV7-2, the J gene TRBJ2-7; D gene ambiguous. Between the trimmed V and J ends, which lost 8 bases and 4 bases, there was a span of 15 bases. The CDR3 contains 13 residues. CDR1 and CDR2 from the germline V gene are SGHTA and FQGNSA. CDR3 amino acids: CASSYALPYEQYF. In nucleotides, the CDR3 is TGTGCCAGCTCCTACGCCCTACCTTACGAGCAGTACTTC. The complete variable domain, with remaining parts taken from reference TRBV7-2 and TRBJ2-7, reads GAGVSQSPSNKVTEKGKDVELRCDPISGHTALYWYRQSLGQGLEFLIYFQGNSAPDKSGLPSDRFSAERTGGSVSTLTIQRTQQEDSAVYLCASSYALPYEQYFGPGTRLTVT.

V usage is TRBV11-2 and J usage is TRBJ2-2; D possibly corresponds to TRBD1 (5 bases). Trimming shortened V by 2 bases and J by 13 bases, and 8 bases separated the two germline ends. CDR3 length: 11 amino acids. Germline assignment: CDR1 SGHAT and CDR2 FQNNGV. CDR3 residues: CASSLKGMLFF. In DNA, the CDR3 is TGTGCCAGCAGCTTAAAGGGGATGCTGTTTTTT.

The rearrangement joins TRBV28 to TRBJ2-2; D uncertain. The CDR3 covers 12 residues. Per the germline V gene, CDR1 is MDHEN and CDR2 is SYDVKM. Trimming pared 11 bases from V and 2 bases from J, leaving 9 bases between. The CDR3 DNA reads TGTGCCTCCGTAAGCAACACCGGGGAGCTGTTTTTT. Residues: CASVSNTGELFF.